Listed here is a single T cell receptor (beta chain). The antigen is not known. This sample is drawn from a study of blood T cells in healthy people across ages. Study-wide results and limits: The unsorted PBMCs prevented any conclusive comparison of naive versus antigen-experienced cells. Diversity was estimated from one million T cells, and these estimates were considered underestimates.

This CDR3 has 18 residues. Germline V lookup: CDR1 MDHEN, CDR2 SYDVKM. Between the trimmed V and J ends, which lost 3 bases and 0 bases, there was a span of 18 bases. A sample-barcoded 5' primer and a J-beta primer mix were used in a second PCR of about 6 to 11 cycles. TCRdb re-analysed the 5' RACE reads in MiXCR, keeping a single row per CDR3 protein. Here the sample spans around 1.5 million distinct CDR3 sequences, around 55% being singletons. Donors ranged from roughly 6 to 90 years old and were healthy Caucasians in Russia. Each sample yielded at least 6 micrograms of PBMC total RNA. This receptor was obtained from a young man in good health. This chain links TRBV28 with TRBJ2-1; D may be TRBD1 (6 bases). Source material: blood. The CDR3 region has the DNA TGTGCCAGCAGTTTCTCTCTTAGCCGGGACATCTCCTACAATGAGCAGTTCTTC. It encodes CASSFSLSRDISYNEQFF.